This TCR beta chain was identified in a study of identical twins. TCRdb re-derived calls from the 5' RACE reads in MiXCR, one entry per CDR3 protein. The table shows about 150,000 distinct CDR3 sequences, with around 3.5% occurring only once. General study results and limits: While abundant cord blood beta clonotypes carried fewer insertions, memory repertoires showed no such pattern.

This clonotype was observed at least ten times. Its antigen is currently unknown. The source is a man aged 18-30 years in good health. Input material: memory T cells sorted from blood.

Here the CDR3 DNA reads TGTGCCATCAGTGAAACGTACAATGAGCAGTTCTTC. Its translation: CAISETYNEQFF. The gene calls are TRBV10-3 and TRBJ2-1; D not certain. CDR3 size: 12 residues. Trimming stripped 3 bases from V and 4 bases from J, with 4 bases between. CDR1 ENHRY and CDR2 SYGVKD come from the germline V gene.